This TCR beta chain was retrieved from a study of blood T cells in healthy people across ages. Study-wide points: Getting older went along with TCR beta diversity per million T cells dropping roughly linearly.

Each individual donor underwent a draw of approximately 10 milliliters of peripheral blood. Total RNA amounts of at least 5.5 micrograms were extracted per sample. From germline, CDR1 is DFQATT and CDR2 SNEGSKA (reference sequence). V was pared by 4 bases and J by 1 base, with 10 bases between. CDR3 length: 13 residues. About this clonotype: The antigen remains unidentified.

A second PCR of about 7 to 11 cycles used a sample-barcoded 5' primer and a J-beta primer mix. Via MiXCR, TCRdb re-called the 5' RACE reads, giving one row per CDR3 protein. The sample holds hundreds of thousands of distinct CDR3 sequences, roughly 50% seen once. This chain links TRBV20-1 with TRBJ1-1, with D possibly matching TRBD1 (5 bases). Sequenced: blood. The TCR sequence derives from a man aged 35-49 years in good health. CDR3 nucleotide sequence: TGCAGTGCTACCCGGGACCCGAACACTGAAGCTTTCTTT. Its translation is CSATRDPNTEAFF.